The rows below give T cell receptor beta chains drawn from one sample of a study of beta chain features in type 1 diabetes. Measured with immunoSEQ multiplex PCR; TCRdb has only the in-frame clones, and not every one. Of around 260,000 clones in the sample, about 23% were seen once. The sequencing input was naive CD4+ T cells from blood. These receptors all stem from a woman aged 25 to 39 with type 1 diabetes. Both conserved end residues are part of each CDR3. Each record gives: D gene, V gene, J gene, clone size, CDR3 DNA, CDR3 protein. The D gene is left open where the match is weak. The size field is filled for only some rows; it gives once, few, many or a size class.

TRBD2	TRBV28	TRBJ2-7	few	TGTGCCAGCACTGGGCGGGAGCCCGTAGGAGAGCAGTACTTC	CASTGREPVGEQYF
-	TRBV29-1	TRBJ2-7	few	TGCAGCGTTGGTTTTTCGCGGGGCTCCTACGAGCAGTACTTC	CSVGFSRGSYEQYF
-	TRBV25-1	TRBJ2-2	-	TGTGCCAGCAGTGAATTCGGGATGACCGGGGAGCTGTTTTTT	CASSEFGMTGELFF
TRBD2	TRBV5-8	TRBJ2-5	-	TGTGCCAGCAGCTCCGGGACTAGGGGCGCCCAAGAGACCCAGTACTTC	CASSSGTRGAQETQYF
TRBD2	TRBV5-1	TRBJ2-7	-	TGCGCCAGCAGCTTGGAGCGGGGAACCTACGAGCAGTACTTC	CASSLERGTYEQYF
-	TRBV4-1	TRBJ2-1	-	TGCGCCAGCAGCCACTCTGATGAGCAGTTCTTC	CASSHSDEQFF
TRBD1	TRBV27	TRBJ2-7	few	TGTGCCAGCAGTAACGACAGGGGATACTACGAGCAGTACTTC	CASSNDRGYYEQYF
TRBD2	TRBV19	TRBJ2-7	few	TGTGCCAGTAGCGACCTCCCGGGGGGGCCGGGAGAGCAGTACTTC	CASSDLPGGPGEQYF
TRBD1	TRBV19	TRBJ2-5	-	TGTGCCAGCCGACAGGGCCCCCGGGAGACCCAGTACTTC	CASRQGPRETQYF
-	TRBV9	TRBJ2-5	-	TGTGCCAGCAGCCTCCGCGGGGTCCTTTTTCAAGAGACCCAGTACTTC	CASSLRGVLFQETQYF
TRBD2	TRBV9	TRBJ2-7	-	TGTGCCAGCAGCGTCGCTAGCGGGAGCACCTACGAGCAGTACTTC	CASSVASGSTYEQYF
-	TRBV19	TRBJ2-1	-	TGTGCCAGTACCGTCCAGGGGGGAAGGAATGAGCAGTTCTTC	CASTVQGGRNEQFF
-	TRBV5-1	TRBJ2-6	-	TGCGCCAGCGGAGACGGCTCTGGGGCCAACGTCCTGACTTTC	CASGDGSGANVLTF
-	TRBV28	TRBJ2-7	few	TGTGCCAGCAGTTTATCCCGGGAGCAGTACTTC	CASSLSREQYF
TRBD2	TRBV18	TRBJ2-1	-	TGTGCCAGCTCAAGTCAGAGCGGGAGGGCCGCTCACAATGAGCAGTTCTTC	CASSSQSGRAAHNEQFF
-	TRBV2	TRBJ2-5	few	TGTGCCAGCAGTGAGGCCCAGGAGACCCAGTACTTC	CASSEAQETQYF
TRBD2	TRBV5-1	TRBJ2-3	-	TGCGCCAGCAGCTTGGCCACTAGCGGGCGAGCCACAGATACGCAGTATTTT	CASSLATSGRATDTQYF
-	TRBV28	TRBJ2-7	-	TGTGCCAGCAGTGATCTAGCGCTTCTCTACGAGCAGTACTTC	CASSDLALLYEQYF
TRBD1	TRBV7-2	TRBJ1-1	-	TGTGCCAGCAGCTTGACAGGGGACACTGAAGCTTTCTTT	CASSLTGDTEAFF
TRBD1	TRBV30	TRBJ1-1	-	TGTGCCTGGACCGGGACAGTCACTGAAGCTTTCTTT	CAWTGTVTEAFF
-	TRBV20-1	TRBJ1-3	few	TGCAGTGCTCCTCAGGTTGGCACCATATATTTT	CSAPQVGTIYF
-	TRBV30	TRBJ1-5	few	TGTGCCTGGACTCGGGATAGCAATCAGCCCCAGCATTTT	CAWTRDSNQPQHF
TRBD1	TRBV30	TRBJ1-1	-	TGTGCCTGGAGTGCCACAGGGGGGACTGAAGCTTTCTTT	CAWSATGGTEAFF
-	TRBV15	TRBJ2-3	-	TGTGCCACCAGCAGAGATCTCACAGATACGCAGTATTTT	CATSRDLTDTQYF
-	TRBV18	TRBJ2-7	-	TGTGCCAGCTCACCACTGGACTCAAACGAGCAGTACTTC	CASSPLDSNEQYF
TRBD2	TRBV7-2	TRBJ2-3	-	TGTGCCAGCAGCTTTCTTCCTAGCGGGCCGCATACGCAGTATTTT	CASSFLPSGPHTQYF
-	TRBV11-2	TRBJ2-3	-	TGTGCCAGCAGCTTATGGGGAGCTACCTCCTCCACAGATACGCAGTATTTT	CASSLWGATSSTDTQYF
TRBD1	TRBV6-5	TRBJ1-2	few	TGTGCCAGCAGTCGGACAGGGGCAGGCTATGGCTACACCTTC	CASSRTGAGYGYTF
-	TRBV4-2	TRBJ2-7	-	TGTGCCAGCAGCCAGGTCTCCGGGAACTCCTACGAGCAGTACTTC	CASSQVSGNSYEQYF
-	TRBV9	TRBJ1-3	-	TGTGCCAGCAGCGTCCGTCAGGGCTCTGGAAACACCATATATTTT	CASSVRQGSGNTIYF
-	TRBV9	TRBJ2-2	-	TGTGCCAGCAGCGTAGATGGCCGATCCGCGAACACCGGGGAGCTGTTTTTT	CASSVDGRSANTGELFF
-	TRBV19	TRBJ2-3	-	TGTGCCAGTTCAGTCAGACACACAGATACGCAGTATTTT	CASSVRHTDTQYF
-	TRBV10-3	TRBJ2-5	-	TGTGCCATCAGTGAGTTCAGGGCCCAGGAGACCCAGTACTTC	CAISEFRAQETQYF
-	TRBV7-6	TRBJ2-7	few	TGTGCCAGCAGCTTAGGACCCTCCGGCGGCGAGCAGTACTTC	CASSLGPSGGEQYF
TRBD1	TRBV7-9	TRBJ1-1	-	TGTGCCAGCAGCTTAGGATCAGGGGGCACTGAAGCTTTCTTT	CASSLGSGGTEAFF
-	TRBV6-5	TRBJ1-1	-	TGTGCCTCTCAGACAGGCTGGGACACTGAAGCTTTCTTT	CASQTGWDTEAFF
-	TRBV6-4	TRBJ2-1	-	TGTGCCAGCAGTGACGGCGGGGCGAGCTCCTACAATGAGCAGTTCTTC	CASSDGGASSYNEQFF
-	TRBV23-1	TRBJ2-5	-	TGCGCCAGCAGTCATCAAAGGGAGGGGGGTTTCCAAGAGACCCAGTACTTC	CASSHQREGGFQETQYF
-	TRBV29-1	TRBJ2-3	few	TGCAGCGTTGGGGGCATCGGGAGCACAGATACGCAGTATTTT	CSVGGIGSTDTQYF
TRBD1	TRBV30	TRBJ2-2	-	TGTGCCTGGAGTACCGGGACAGGGTACACCGGGGAGCTGTTTTTT	CAWSTGTGYTGELFF
TRBD1	TRBV11-3	TRBJ2-2	-	TGTGCCAGCAAGGGACAGGGGGCATATTCGGACACCGGGGAGCTGTTTTTT	CASKGQGAYSDTGELFF
TRBD1	TRBV2	TRBJ1-5	few	TGTGCCAGCAGCCCGACAGGGGATCAGCCCCAGCATTTT	CASSPTGDQPQHF
-	TRBV15	TRBJ1-1	few	TGTGCCACCAGCAGAGACCTAAACACTGAAGCTTTCTTT	CATSRDLNTEAFF
-	TRBV28	TRBJ2-5	few	TGTGCCAGCAGTTTATGGGACTCCCAAGAGACCCAGTACTTC	CASSLWDSQETQYF